This record concerns one T cell receptor beta chain sequence. This entry belongs to a study of shared clonotypes between healthy human individuals. The method was immunoSEQ multiplex PCR; TCRdb's version includes in-frame clones alone and lacks a portion of them. The sample shows more than 1.2 million clones, approximately 98.5% of them seen only once. The clonotype originates from a young man in good health. The sequenced sample consisted of naive CD4+ T cells sorted from blood. As for subset: CD45RA+ positively selected.

The CDR3 nucleotides are TGTGCCAGTAGTATATCAGCACTAGCGGGAAGTGTAGGCGAGCAGTACTTC. Its translation is CASSISALAGSVGEQYF. The rearrangement joins TRBV19 to TRBJ2-7, with 10 bases that match TRBD2. In germline, CDR1 is LNHDA, CDR2 SQIVND (reference sequence). This CDR3 spans 17 amino acids. V was pared by 2 bases and J by 6 bases, with 13 bases of the junction left unmatched.